This T cell receptor beta chain was sequenced in a study of T cell repertoires in cytomegalovirus infection. Study overall: Well-studied HLA-B-restricted epitopes and recently identified HLA-C-restricted epitopes of CMV were both used in the study. Public TCR beta signatures indicated both CMV infection and matching HLA type.

TCRdb re-called the reads with MiXCR, one entry per CDR3 protein. The sample holds hundreds of thousands of distinct CDR3 sequences; about 44% are singletons and the top ten take around two fifths. Study-wide findings and caveats: In two of eight donors, the top clonotype was HLA-C-restricted CMV-specific.

The V and J ends lost 8 bases and 7 bases respectively, with 15 bases between them. The CDR3 covers 14 residues. Looked up from germline, CDR1 is SNHLY and CDR2 is FYNNEI. Comments on this clonotype: Its target is unknown.

This sequence joins TRBV2 and TRBJ1-6, with D unresolved. The receptor was derived from a human donor in good health (CMV status not recorded). Some clones in this sample may be carry-over from other donors' samples. Here the sequenced sample was cultured PBMCs, taken from culture after CMV antigen stimulation. This CDR3 is CASSPRFGNSPLHF. In nucleotides, the CDR3 is TGTGCCAGCTCTCCAAGGTTCGGGAATTCACCCCTCCACTTT. Filled out from reference TRBV2 and TRBJ1-6, the complete variable domain reads EPEVTQTPSHQVTQMGQEVILRCVPISNHLYFYWYRQILGQKVEFLVSFYNNEISEKSEIFDDQFSVERPDGSNFTLKIRSTKLEDSAMYFCASSPRFGNSPLHFGNGTRLTVT.